The 18 T cell receptor beta chains reported below all come from one sample, sequenced in a study of post-analysis software for immune sequencing data. Study-level points and caveats: The study found TRBV5-6, TRBV5-1 and TRBV20-1 among about five TRBV segments more frequent in patients than controls.

cDNA libraries of TCR beta carried unique molecular identifiers. Using its own MiXCR run on the PCR reads, TCRdb lists one record per CDR3 protein. The table lists roughly 600,000 distinct CDR3 sequences, about 44% of them singletons. Their specific antigens are unknown. Material for sequencing was blood. The source of these receptors is a girl aged 5-17 years with multiple sclerosis.

CDR3 region: CASSQDRRAYTEAFF. CDR3 coding DNA: TGCGCCAGCAGCCAAGATCGGAGAGCCTACACTGAAGCTTTCTTT. The chain has TRBV4-1 and TRBJ1-1; the D is unclear. The CDR3 runs to 15 residues. CDR1 MGHRA and CDR2 YSYEKL come from the germline V gene. The V end lost 0 bases, the J end lost 3 bases, and 11 bases lay between the germline ends.

The chain couples TRBV24-1 to TRBJ2-1, with 7 bases that match TRBD1. In germline, CDR1 is KGHDR, CDR2 SFDVKD. The CDR3 covers 14 residues. The V and J ends lost 4 bases and 6 bases, in that order; junction bases with no gene match: 5. The CDR3 DNA is TGTGCCACCAGTGACGCGACAGGGAGCAATGAGCAGTTCTTC. It encodes CATSDATGSNEQFF.

The chain employs TRBV12-3 or TRBV12-4 and TRBJ1-5, with D uncertain. The CDR3 is made up of 12 amino acids. V lost 10 bases and J 0 bases, leaving 7 bases between the germline ends. CDR3 nucleotides: TGTGCCACCTCTTATAGCAATCAGCCCCAGCATTTT. Translation: CATSYSNQPQHF.

The chain uses TRBV5-5 and TRBJ1-2, with a tentative D call TRBD1 (5 bases). CDR1 SGHKS and CDR2 YYEKEE come from the germline V gene (reference sequence). CDR3 length: 16 residues. V lost 4 bases and J 0 bases, leaving 16 bases between the germline ends. For the CDR3, the DNA is TGTGCCAGCAGCCCGCGCCTGGGACGCGCTAACTATGGCTACACCTTC. This codes for CASSPRLGRANYGYTF.

CDR3 in DNA: TGTGCCATCAGTGAGTACATTAGTTACAATGAGCAGTTCTTC. Residues: CAISEYISYNEQFF. The V gene is TRBV10-3, the J gene TRBJ2-1; D gene uncertain. This CDR3 is built from 14 residues. The germline gives CDR1 ENHRY, CDR2 SYGVKD. The V end was cut by 1 base, the J end by 4 bases, with 8 bases between.

This chain uses TRBV4-1 with TRBJ2-5, with D perhaps being TRBD1 or TRBD2 (5 bases each). There are 15 residues in the CDR3. CDR1 and CDR2 from the germline V gene are MGHRA and YSYEKL. Trimming stripped 2 bases from V and 5 bases from J, with 15 bases between. The CDR3 sequence is CASSQRGDNLETQYF. CDR3 bases: TGCGCCAGCAGCCAACGAGGGGATAATCTGGAGACCCAGTACTTC.

V usage is TRBV7-2 and J usage is TRBJ2-7; D gene unclear. Per the germline V gene, CDR1 is SGHTA and CDR2 is FQGNSA. V was trimmed by 1 base and J by 3 bases, leaving 10 bases between them. The CDR3 runs 14 residues. CDR3 in amino acids: CASSLERLFYEQYF. The CDR3, as DNA: TGTGCCAGCAGCTTAGAAAGGCTATTCTACGAGCAGTACTTC.

This clonotype was counted only a few times. The CDR3 here is CSARGRGTNYGYTF. CDR3 nucleotides: TGCAGTGCTAGGGGACGGGGGACCAACTATGGCTACACCTTC. The chain joins TRBV20-1 to TRBJ1-2; D possibly corresponds to TRBD1 (5 bases). The CDR3 consists of 14 residues. V was pared by 3 bases and J by 2 bases, with 13 bases between. Germline lookup yields CDR1 DFQATT and CDR2 SNEGSKA (reference sequence).

The DNA for the CDR3 is TGTGCCAGCAGCCAAGAACCTTCCAAAAACATTCAGTACTTC. Amino acid sequence: CASSQEPSKNIQYF. The chain employs TRBV4-2 and TRBJ2-4; D unclear. The V and J ends lost 0 bases and 2 bases respectively, with 5 bases between them. This CDR3 comprises 14 residues. CDR1 LGHNA and CDR2 YNFKEQ come from the germline V gene.

V usage is TRBV6-6 and J usage is TRBJ2-7; 10 bases fit TRBD1. V shed 0 bases and J 6 bases; nucleotides not matched to a gene: 5. Germline CDR1 and CDR2: MNHNY and SVGAGI (reference sequence). The CDR3 has 15 residues. Written as DNA, the CDR3 is TGTGCCAGCAGTTACTCGAAGGGGACAGGGGCCGAGCAGTACTTC. Translated, it gives CASSYSKGTGAEQYF.

V usage is TRBV4-1 and J usage is TRBJ1-1; 10 positions match TRBD1. The J segment lost 0 bases and the V segment lost 4 bases, leaving 5 bases of the junction unmatched. Germline CDR1 and CDR2: MGHRA and YSYEKL. This CDR3 is built from 16 residues. The CDR3 protein is CASSPLGTGVNTEAFF. The CDR3 nucleotides read TGCGCCAGCAGCCCTCTTGGGACAGGGGTGAACACTGAAGCTTTCTTT.

This clonotype came up many times. This chain connects TRBV7-2 to TRBJ1-2, with TRBD1 matching 8 bases. Looked up from germline, CDR1 is SGHTA and CDR2 is FQGNSA. V shed 2 bases and J 6 bases; nucleotides not matched to a gene: 11. The CDR3 contains 16 residues. This chain's CDR3 is CASSLTRQGRRDGYTF. CDR3 nucleotide sequence: TGTGCCAGCAGCTTAACCAGACAGGGGAGGAGGGATGGCTACACCTTC.

V is TRBV4-1 and J is TRBJ2-1, with 16 nucleotides matching TRBD2. Per the germline V gene, CDR1 is MGHRA and CDR2 is YSYEKL. The J segment lost 7 bases and the V segment lost 6 bases, leaving 18 bases of the junction unmatched. The CDR3 length is 20 residues. The CDR3 sequence: CASSRTGTSGRASSGNEQFF. CDR3 bases: TGCGCCAGCAGTCGCACTGGGACTAGCGGGAGGGCCTCTTCGGGTAATGAGCAGTTCTTC.

This clonotype came up a few times. The rearrangement joins TRBV12-3 or TRBV12-4 to TRBJ2-7; 7 nucleotides match TRBD1. The CDR3 has 13 residues. V gave up 4 bases and J gave up 6 bases; unmatched junction bases: 6. Here the CDR3 DNA reads TGTGCCAGCAGTTCCTCGACAGGGAGCGAGCAGTACTTC. Translation: CASSSSTGSEQYF.

CDR3 bases: TGCGCCAGCAGTTCCATCGGGACTCTCTCCTACAATGAGCAGTTCTTC. This sequence encodes CASSSIGTLSYNEQFF. The chain couples TRBV5-1 to TRBJ2-1; TRBD2 is a possible D gene (6 bases). This CDR3 spans 16 amino acids. The V gene lost 5 bases and the J gene lost 0 bases, with 15 bases spanning the gap. The germline V gene encodes CDR1 SGHRS and CDR2 YFSETQ.

Note on this clonotype: This could be a read error, since a much larger clone is one nucleotide away. The chain is built from TRBV20-1 and TRBJ2-5; D remains unclear. The V and J ends lost 1 base and 1 base respectively, with 10 bases between them. This CDR3 is built from 14 residues. CDR1 and CDR2 (germline): DFQATT, SNEGSKA (reference sequence). The CDR3 sequence is CSARGSAPQETQYF. Here the CDR3 DNA reads TGCAGTGCTAGAGGGAGTGCGCCCCAAGAGACCCAGTACTTC.

The rearrangement links TRBV20-1 to TRBJ2-1, with 8 bases aligning to TRBD2. CDR3 length: 15 residues. From germline, CDR1 is DFQATT and CDR2 SNEGSKA (reference sequence). With 3 bases clipped from V and 6 bases from J, the junction kept 10 bases outside the gene matches. CDR3 sequence: CSASGRGGPGNEQFF. The CDR3 DNA sequence: TGCAGTGCTAGTGGCCGGGGGGGCCCCGGCAATGAGCAGTTCTTC.

The chain joins TRBV20-1 to TRBJ2-5; 8 nucleotides align to TRBD1. This CDR3 region has 13 residues. V was clipped by 4 bases and J by 1 base; unmatched bases: 2. The germline CDR1 and CDR2 sequences are DFQATT and SNEGSKA (reference sequence). Written as DNA, the CDR3 is TGCAGTGCTACCGGGACAGGCCAAGAGACCCAGTACTTC. Its translation is CSATGTGQETQYF.